This entry lists 30 T cell receptor beta chains sequenced from one sample in a study of blood T cells in healthy people across ages. Primed by a sample-barcoded 5' primer and a J-beta primer mix, a second PCR proceeded for about 7 to 11 cycles. From the 5' RACE reads, TCRdb called clonotypes with MiXCR, one entry per CDR3 protein. The repertoire holds about 670,000 distinct CDR3 sequences, with roughly half as singletons. Sequencing was performed on blood. These receptors came from a woman older than 75 in good health.

The chain employs TRBV5-6 and TRBJ1-1; D unclear. Germline lookup yields CDR1 SGHDT and CDR2 YYEEEE. Trimming shortened V by 0 bases and J by 4 bases, and 10 bases separated the two germline ends. This CDR3 spans 14 amino acids. CDR3: CASSLDLTGTEAFF. The CDR3 region has the DNA TGTGCCAGCAGCTTGGATCTTACGGGCACTGAAGCTTTCTTT.

Details on this clonotype: At one of its ends the junction is not consistent with the germline gene, which may arise from a read error. J is TRBJ1-2 and V is TRBV7-9; no clear D. This CDR3 is built from 11 residues. Germline CDR1 SEHNR, CDR2 FQNEAQ (reference sequence). CDR3 amino acids: CASLTDNGYIF. CDR3 nucleotide sequence: TGTGCCAGCTTAACAGATAATGGCTACATCTTC.

This clonotype was found many times. This chain uses TRBV24-1 with TRBJ2-3; D is unresolved. Germline values: CDR1 KGHDR, CDR2 SFDVKD. This CDR3 has 17 residues. V was pared by 5 bases and J by 0 bases, with 17 bases between. The CDR3 reads CATSGYRTVGSTDTQYF. Written as DNA, the CDR3 is TGTGCCACCAGTGGGTATCGGACGGTGGGTAGCACAGATACGCAGTATTTT.

The chain employs TRBV7-3 and TRBJ2-1, with D hard to call. Germline CDR1 reads SGHTA; CDR2 reads FQGTGA. Trimming left V 5 bases short and J 2 bases short, with 10 bases between. The CDR3 has 14 residues. CDR3 region: CASSAAGTYNEQFF. CDR3 DNA sequence: TGTGCCAGCAGCGCGGCAGGAACCTACAATGAGCAGTTCTTC. Combining the CDR3 with reference TRBV7-3 and TRBJ2-1 gives the whole variable domain GAGVSQTPSNKVTEKGKYVELRCDPISGHTALYWYRQSLGQGPEFLIYFQGTGAADDSGLPNDRFFAVRPEGSVSTLKIQRTERGDSAVYLCASSAAGTYNEQFFGPGTRLTVL.

On this clonotype itself: Mismatch with germline at one junction end may stem from a read error. This sequence joins TRBV6-5 and TRBJ2-1, with 8 bases fitting TRBD2. The length of the CDR3 is 16 residues. Germline V gene data show CDR1 as MNHEY and CDR2 as SVGAGI. CDR3 protein: CATSCSGRANYNEQFF. CDR3 sequence (DNA): TGTGCCACCAGTTGCTCCGGGAGGGCCAACTACAATGAGCAGTTCTTC.

The V call is TRBV10-3, the J call TRBJ2-5, with 12 bases lining up with TRBD1. The J call may be in error: the DNA end matches TRBJ2-7 better. The CDR3 sequence is 14 residues long. In germline, CDR1 is ENHRY, CDR2 SYGVKD. The CDR3 region has the DNA TGTGCCATCACCTCAGGGACAGGGGGCCACGAGCAGTACTTC. It is translated as CAITSGTGGHEQYF.

This clonotype was seen many times. The chain links TRBV11-2 to TRBJ2-3, with TRBD2 as a possible D gene (5 bases). Germline V gene sequence: CDR1 SGHAT, CDR2 FQNNGV. The CDR3 consists of 12 residues. The V end lost 3 bases, the J end lost 6 bases, and 7 bases lay between the germline ends. This chain's CDR3 is CASSFEGDTQYF. The CDR3 nucleotides are TGTGCCAGCAGCTTCGAGGGCGATACGCAGTATTTT.

This clonotype was seen ten or more times. This chain joins TRBV12-3 or TRBV12-4 and TRBJ2-5; D gene uncertain. V gave up 5 bases and J gave up 7 bases, with 17 bases separating them. The CDR3 sequence is 14 residues long. CDR3: CASSPPATPWTQYF. The CDR3 DNA is TGTGCCAGCAGTCCCCCCGCGACCCCCTGGACCCAGTACTTC.

About this clonotype itself: A much larger clone differs by one base, so this may be a read error. The genes are TRBV29-1 and TRBJ2-1, with D unclear. Germline V CDR1 and CDR2: SQVTM, ANQGSEA. This CDR3 is built from 13 residues. V dropped 7 bases and J dropped 0 bases, with 10 bases sitting between them. CDR3 coding DNA: TGCAGCGGTAGAGCTAGCTCCTACAATGAGCAGTTCTTC. Translated: CSGRASSYNEQFF.

Regarding this clonotype: Since a much larger clone is just one base distant, this may be a read error. V usage is TRBV5-1 and J usage is TRBJ2-7; no clear D gene. CDR1 and CDR2 (germline): SGHRS, YFSETQ. This CDR3 region has 11 residues. Trimming shortened V by 3 bases and J by 5 bases, and 6 bases separated the two germline ends. DNA for the CDR3: TGCGCCAGCAGCTCCGACGACGAGCAGTACTTC. Protein: CASSSDDEQYF. The full variable domain, its missing parts supplied by reference TRBV5-1 and TRBJ2-7, is KAGVTQTPRYLIKTRGQQVTLSCSPISGHRSVSWYQQTPGQGLQFLFEYFSETQRNKGNFPGRFSGRQFSNSRSEMNVSTLELGDSALYLCASSSDDEQYFGPGTRLTVT.

This clonotype appeared once. This chain connects TRBV11-2 to TRBJ2-3, with unresolved D. Trimming shortened V by 4 bases and J by 0 bases, and 14 bases separated the two germline ends. The germline V gene has CDR1 SGHAT and CDR2 FQNNGV. This CDR3 is built from 16 residues. The CDR3 sequence is CASSSTIAPSTDTQYF. CDR3 sequence (DNA): TGTGCCAGCAGCTCGACCATCGCGCCCAGCACAGATACGCAGTATTTT.

This clonotype was recorded a few times. This chain joins TRBV7-9 and TRBJ2-1; D gene unclear. The CDR3 consists of 15 residues. Germline CDR1 reads SEHNR; CDR2 reads FQNEAQ (reference sequence). The V end was cut by 3 bases, the J end by 7 bases, with 16 bases between. The CDR3 DNA sequence: TGTGCCAGCAGCTTGGGCCGGGCCCGTAGTAATGAGCAGTTCTTC. Protein: CASSLGRARSNEQFF.

For this clonotype: A much larger clone sits a single nucleotide away, making a read error possible. The V and J genes are TRBV7-7 and TRBJ2-1, with 8 bases lining up with TRBD2. The CDR3 length is 15 residues. Germline lookup yields CDR1 SSHAT and CDR2 FNYEAQ (reference sequence). DNA for the CDR3: TGTGCTAGCAGCCTGGGAGCGGGGGAGTACAATGAGCAGTTCTTC. It specifies CASSLGAGEYNEQFF.

This clonotype showed up just a few times. The CDR3 sequence is CASSRADRLETQYF. The CDR3 region has the DNA TGTGCCAGCAGCCGTGCCGACAGGCTTGAGACCCAGTACTTC. The rearrangement joins TRBV7-9 to TRBJ2-5; a weak D match, TRBD1 (6 bases). Trimming cost V 5 bases and J 5 bases, with 15 bases left between them. The CDR3 sequence is 14 residues long. Germline V gives CDR1 SEHNR, CDR2 FQNEAQ (reference sequence).

This clonotype was observed at least ten times. This chain uses TRBV29-1 with TRBJ2-4; D is undetermined. This CDR3 region has 13 residues. The V gene lost 5 bases and the J gene lost 0 bases, with 8 bases spanning the gap. The V gene's germline CDR1 is SQVTM and CDR2 ANQGSEA. DNA for the CDR3: TGCAGCGTTCATCTGGGAGCCAAAAACATTCAGTACTTC. This gives the protein CSVHLGAKNIQYF.

The chain links TRBV12-3 or TRBV12-4 to TRBJ1-6, with 10 positions matching TRBD1. CDR3 size: 15 residues. With 5 bases clipped from V and 7 bases from J, the junction kept 5 bases outside the gene matches. The chain's CDR3 is CASSTDRGSNSPLHF. The CDR3 DNA reads TGTGCCAGCAGTACGGACAGGGGGTCCAATTCACCCCTCCACTTT.

This clonotype has a handful of counts. This chain joins TRBV11-2 and TRBJ2-3; TRBD2 agrees at 8 bases. The junction had 10 bases not matched to a gene; V was cut back by 0 bases and J by 2 bases. In germline, CDR1 is SGHAT, CDR2 FQNNGV. The CDR3 loop spans 18 amino acids. The CDR3 DNA sequence: TGTGCCAGCAGCTTAGAGGGCCTCGGGGGGGGGTTCACAGATACGCAGTATTTT. Residues: CASSLEGLGGGFTDTQYF.

Only a few counts were recorded for this clonotype. The chain carries TRBV7-9 and TRBJ2-3, with D hard to call. Trimming took 4 bases from V and 8 from J, leaving 10 bases between them. The CDR3 runs to 12 residues. Germline-derived CDR1 and CDR2 are SEHNR and FQNEAQ (reference sequence). The CDR3 DNA reads TGTGCCAGCAGCTCTGAACCGTTTACGCAGTATTTT. Protein product: CASSSEPFTQYF.

This clonotype appeared many times. The genes are TRBV3-1 and TRBJ2-7; D is perhaps TRBD1 or TRBD2 (5 bases each). CDR3 length: 11 residues. CDR1 and CDR2 from the germline V gene are LGHDT and YNNKEL (reference sequence). V gave up 2 bases and J gave up 9 bases, with 8 bases separating them. The CDR3 DNA follows: TGTGCCAGCAGCCAATCTGGGGGGCAGTACTTC. Translated: CASSQSGGQYF.

J is TRBJ2-4 and V is TRBV6-5; TRBD2 is a possible D gene (5 bases). Germline CDR1 is MNHEY and CDR2 is SVGAGI. The V gene lost 0 bases and the J gene lost 4 bases, with 7 bases spanning the gap. CDR3 size: 14 residues. In DNA form, the CDR3 reads TGTGCCAGCAGTTACTCGTGGACTAAAAACATTCAGTACTTC. Translating gives CASSYSWTKNIQYF.

The chain links TRBV25-1 to TRBJ2-1; D unresolved. The CDR3 is made up of 11 amino acids. CDR1 and CDR2 (germline): MGHDK, SYGVNS. Between the trimmed V and J ends, which lost 9 bases and 7 bases, there was a span of 10 bases. The CDR3 nucleotides are TGTGCCAGTGGCAAAATGAATGAGCAGTTCTTC. Its translation: CASGKMNEQFF.

On this clonotype itself: A much larger clonotype is one base distant, so this may be a read error. The chain employs TRBV7-6 and TRBJ2-3; D is possibly TRBD1 (6 bases). There are 13 residues in the CDR3. Trimming removed 5 bases at V and 8 bases at J, with 14 bases between. The germline V gene encodes CDR1 SGHVS and CDR2 FNYEAQ. The CDR3 DNA reads as TGTGCCAGCAGCCCTACAGGGAAAGGTACGCAGTATTTT. It codes for CASSPTGKGTQYF.

Concerning this clonotype itself: A much larger clone is a single base away; this may be a read error. The rearrangement links TRBV7-9 to TRBJ2-5; a possible D gene is TRBD2 (6 bases). The germline V gene has CDR1 SEHNR and CDR2 FQNEAQ (reference sequence). Trimming shortened V by 5 bases and J by 11 bases, and 24 bases separated the two germline ends. The CDR3 consists of 15 residues. The CDR3 reads CASSPYGEVRNEQYF. Written as DNA, the CDR3 is TGTGCCAGCAGCCCCTATGGGGAGGTTCGCAATGAGCAGTACTTC.

Note on this clonotype: This may stem from a read error, because a much larger clone lies one nucleotide away. The rearrangement joins TRBV20-1 to TRBJ2-7; D unresolved. Looked up from germline, CDR1 is DFQATT and CDR2 is SNEGSKA (reference sequence). This CDR3 contains 15 residues. With 4 bases removed from V and 4 bases from J, the gap between germline ends came to 20 bases. CDR3 sequence (DNA): TGCAGTGCTACCCTGAAGAGCGAGAGTCATTACGAGCAGTACTTC. It encodes CSATLKSESHYEQYF.

This rearrangement joins TRBV10-3 to TRBJ2-3, with TRBD2 identical over 9 bases. The length of the CDR3 is 16 residues. CDR1 is ENHRY and CDR2 is SYGVKD in the germline V gene. The V segment lost 6 bases and the J segment 6 bases; nucleotides outside the gene matches: 13. CDR3 sequence: CAISPREESGRDTQYF. CDR3 bases: TGTGCCATCAGCCCCCGGGAGGAAAGCGGGAGGGATACGCAGTATTTT.

This clonotype was seen a few times. This may arise from a read error, as a much more abundant clone is one base away. The rearrangement links TRBV20-1 to TRBJ2-1, with TRBD1 matching over 8 bases. Near its end, the DNA agrees better with TRBJ2-7, so the J call may be wrong. The CDR3 is 13 amino acids. Germline lookup yields CDR1 DFQATT and CDR2 SNEGSKA (reference sequence). CDR3 sequence reads: CSADRGGYNEQYF. As DNA, the CDR3 is TGCAGTGCTGACAGGGGTGGCTACAATGAGCAGTACTTC.

This clonotype was counted only a few times. This sequence joins TRBV12-3 or TRBV12-4 and TRBJ2-6; D gene ambiguous. This CDR3 spans 16 amino acids. The V gene lost 3 bases and the J gene lost 0 bases, with 9 bases spanning the gap. The CDR3 nucleotides read TGTGCCAGCAGTTTTCAGTATCTCTCTGGGGCCAACGTCCTGACTTTC. Protein: CASSFQYLSGANVLTF.

The chain recombines TRBV12-3 or TRBV12-4 with TRBJ1-2; 12 bases agree with TRBD1. This CDR3 is built from 14 residues. The junction had 3 bases not matched to a gene; V was cut back by 4 bases and J by 6 bases. The DNA for the CDR3 is TGTGCCAGCAGTTCCGGGACAGGGGGCGATGGCTACACCTTC. Its translation: CASSSGTGGDGYTF.

The CDR3 sequence: CASSRTELDGYTF. CDR3 DNA sequence: TGTGCCAGCAGCCGGACAGAGTTGGATGGCTACACCTTC. V and J are TRBV5-4 and TRBJ1-2; D is perhaps TRBD1 (6 bases). This CDR3 spans 13 amino acids. Trimming took 4 bases from V and 6 from J, leaving 13 bases between them. Germline-derived CDR1 and CDR2 are SGHNT and YYREEE (reference sequence).

In regard to this clonotype: Possible read error: a much larger clone is one base away. The J gene is TRBJ2-1, the V gene TRBV4-1; no clear D. CDR3 length: 14 amino acids. Germline V lookup: CDR1 MGHRA, CDR2 YSYEKL. V lost 0 bases and J lost 9, with 12 bases in between. The CDR3 here is CASSQDRSGPEQFF. The CDR3 coding sequence is TGCGCCAGCAGCCAAGATCGATCGGGTCCTGAGCAGTTCTTC.